These 8 T cell receptor beta chains were sequenced from one sample in a study of cytomegalovirus exposure and HLA in healthy donors. Primers included in the PCR were 60 Vbeta and 13 Jbeta primers. Generated by immunoSEQ multiplex PCR, the TCRdb table keeps only in-frame clones and is missing some. The table includes about 140,000 clones, 82% detected once. Sequencing input: PBMCs. Every receptor here comes from a man aged 25-40 years in good health and CMV-seropositive.

This sequence joins TRBV9 and TRBJ2-2, with D possibly TRBD2 on 6 matching bases. Germline V gene sequence: CDR1 SGDLS, CDR2 YYNGEE. This CDR3 has 15 residues. Trimming pared 2 bases from V and 1 base from J, leaving 9 bases between. CDR3 loop: CASSVGGMNTGELFF. The DNA of the CDR3 is TGTGCCAGCAGCGTGGGCGGGATGAACACCGGGGAGCTGTTTTTT.

This clone occurred once. The chain has TRBV7-9 and TRBJ2-1; TRBD2 matches at 7 bases. The CDR3 covers 15 residues. J gave up 1 base and V 2 bases, and 2 bases lay outside the gene matches. Germline V lookup: CDR1 SEHNR, CDR2 FQNEAQ (reference sequence). The CDR3 DNA reads TGTGCCAGCAGCTTACGGGGGGTTTCCTACAATGAGCAGTTCTTC. Translation: CASSLRGVSYNEQFF.

In DNA form, the CDR3 reads TGTGCCAGCAGTTTATCAGACAGAAACAATGAGCAGTTCTTC. It yields the protein CASSLSDRNNEQFF. This chain connects TRBV27 to TRBJ2-1, with D possibly TRBD1 on 5 matching bases. Germline loops: CDR1 MNHEY, CDR2 SMNVEV (reference sequence). The germline V and J ends were trimmed by 0 bases and 5 bases, with 8 bases remaining between them. The CDR3 covers 14 residues.

V gene TRBV5-4 combines with J gene TRBJ1-2; D might be TRBD1 (5 bases). CDR1 and CDR2 (germline): SGHNT, YYREEE (reference sequence). V was trimmed by 1 base and J by 2 bases, leaving 15 bases between them. The CDR3 has 16 residues. The CDR3 coding sequence is TGTGCCAGCAGCTTGCAGGGAAGGTCCCTAAACTATGGCTACACCTTC. Protein product: CASSLQGRSLNYGYTF.

The gene calls are TRBV28 and TRBJ2-3; 8 bases map to TRBD2. The CDR3 is 11 amino acids. The trim removed 11 bases at V and 8 bases at J, leaving 6 bases unmatched. CDR1 and CDR2 (germline): MDHEN, SYDVKM. In nucleotides, the CDR3 is TGTGCCGTGGTTGGACTAGCTACGCAGTATTTT. Its protein is CAVVGLATQYF.

This chain connects TRBV5-1 to TRBJ1-3; 8 positions match TRBD1. After removal of 5 bases from V and 3 bases from J, the junction contained 7 bases not matched to a gene. The CDR3 runs to 15 residues. Germline CDR1 reads SGHRS; CDR2 reads YFSETQ. This CDR3 reads CASSPTGGLGNTIYF. CDR3 coding DNA: TGCGCCAGCAGTCCTACAGGGGGACTTGGAAACACCATATATTTT.

The V call is TRBV11-2, the J call TRBJ2-1, with TRBD1 matching over 9 bases. Germline values: CDR1 SGHAT, CDR2 FQNNGV. The CDR3 is 17 amino acids. Germline trimming cut 8 bases from V and 4 bases from J; bases unmatched to any gene: 15. The CDR3 loop reads CASGPQPGQGGYNEQFF. CDR3 DNA: TGTGCCAGCGGCCCGCAGCCGGGACAGGGAGGTTACAATGAGCAGTTCTTC. The entire variable domain, with the rest obtained from reference TRBV11-2 and TRBJ2-1, is as follows: EAGVAQSPRYKIIEKRQSVAFWCNPISGHATLYWYQQILGQGPKLLIQFQNNGVVDDSQLPKDRFSAERLKGVDSTLKIQPAKLEDSAVYLCASGPQPGQGGYNEQFFGPGTRLTVL.

The J gene is TRBJ2-1, the V gene TRBV29-1, with 11 positions matching TRBD2. The CDR3 extends over 11 amino acids. CDR1 is SQVTM and CDR2 is ANQGSEA in the germline V gene. V shed 3 bases, J shed 12 bases, and the junction held 1 base outside the gene matches. The CDR3 sequence is CSVETSGMQFF. CDR3 DNA: TGCAGCGTTGAGACTAGCGGGATGCAGTTCTTC.